This T cell receptor beta chain was sequenced during a study of blood T cell repertoires in COVID-19. Overall study context: Whether acute or convalescent, the COVID-19 samples came from the United States, Italy and Spain. Sample material is recorded as cDNA or gDNA derived from T cells, B-cell-depleted T cells, or PBMCs.

As handled by the study authors: The authors estimated nucleated cell counts from reference gene primer amplification. The repertoire was sequenced with immunoSEQ multiplex PCR; TCRdb's copy has only in-frame clones and lacks some. Clonal size and the V and J genes are those of that table, whereas D and trimming came from the DNA. The sample shows roughly 150,000 clones, approximately 82% of them seen only once. The CDR3 has 14 residues. Germline assignment: CDR1 MDHEN and CDR2 SYDVKM. After removal of 7 bases from V and 4 bases from J, the junction contained 7 bases not matched to a gene. The sequenced sample consisted of peripheral blood. The rearrangement uses TRBV28 and TRBJ1-2; 9 bases map to TRBD1. This clonotype was obtained from a man between 65 and 85 years old who had recovered from COVID-19. Here the CDR3 reads CASTLTGQGYGYTF. Written as DNA, the CDR3 is TGTGCCAGCACTCTTACGGGACAGGGCTATGGCTACACCTTC.